Listed below are T cell receptor beta chains from one sample, sequenced in a study of post-analysis software for immune sequencing data. TCRdb ran MiXCR on the PCR reads and lists one entry per CDR3 protein. Of about 820,000 distinct CDR3 sequences in the sample, roughly 58% were seen once. Sequenced: blood. All receptors derive from a girl between 10 and 17 years old with multiple sclerosis. CDR3s include the opening cysteine and the closing phenylalanine or tryptophan. The order of the fields is clone size, J gene, D gene, V gene, CDR3 DNA, CDR3 protein. A D gene is named only where the DNA matches it firmly. A clone size is listed for some rows: how often the clone was seen (once, few, many), or a class if it is expanded.

NA TRBJ2-7 NA TRBV15 TGTGCCACCAGCAGAGATATGGCAGGGGGGACCTACGAGCAGTACTTC CATSRDMAGGTYEQYF
NA TRBJ1-1 TRBD1 TRBV7-9 TGTGCCAGCGCGGGACAGGTGAACACTGAAGCTTTCTTT CASAGQVNTEAFF
NA TRBJ2-5 NA TRBV12-3/TRBV12-4 TGTGCCAGCAGTTTAGGATATCGGGACGGCCAAGAGACCCAGTACTTC CASSLGYRDGQETQYF
NA TRBJ1-1 NA TRBV5-1 TGCGCCAGCAGCTTGGGGGGGGCTCGGGCTGAAGCTTTCTTT CASSLGGARAEAFF
few TRBJ2-7 NA TRBV5-6 TGTGCCAGCAGGTTTTATGGGGGACCCTCCTACGAGCAGTACTTC CASRFYGGPSYEQYF
NA TRBJ2-1 NA TRBV6-6 TGTGCCAGCAGTTACCCCCGGCAGTTCTTC CASSYPRQFF
NA TRBJ2-5 TRBD1 TRBV9 TGTGCCAGCAGCGTAGAGGGGGCTCAAGAGACCCAGTACTTC CASSVEGAQETQYF
NA TRBJ1-2 NA TRBV11-2 TGTGCCAGCGCGCCGGCCAACTATGGCTACACCTTC CASAPANYGYTF
NA TRBJ2-3 TRBD2 TRBV11-2 TGTGCCAGCAGCTTAGTCTCTACGGGTGGGGGGGTCACAGATACGCAGTATTTT CASSLVSTGGGVTDTQYF
NA TRBJ2-7 NA TRBV4-1 TGCGCCAGCAGCCAAGAGATCCCCGTTAGCTCCTACGAGCAGTACTTC CASSQEIPVSSYEQYF
NA TRBJ2-7 NA TRBV20-1 TGCAGTGCGGTATCTCGGGCCCGCAGCTCCTACGAGCAGTACTTC CSAVSRARSSYEQYF
NA TRBJ2-1 TRBD2 TRBV4-1 TGCGCCAGCAGCCAAGACCTGACTAGCGGGAGTCTCGGGCCCAATGAGCAGTTCTTC CASSQDLTSGSLGPNEQFF
once TRBJ1-6 NA TRBV7-2 TGTGCCAGCAGCCCCCTGGGACGAAATTCACCCCTCCACTTT CASSPLGRNSPLHF
few TRBJ2-1 NA TRBV6-2/TRBV6-3 TGTGCCAGCAAGGCCCCCCGAACGAGCTCCTACAATGAGCAGTTCTTC CASKAPRTSSYNEQFF
few TRBJ2-1 TRBD2 TRBV5-1 TGCGCCAGCAGCTTGGGGACTAGCGTTCCCGTCCACAATGAGCAGTTCTTC CASSLGTSVPVHNEQFF
NA TRBJ2-7 TRBD1 TRBV7-6 TGTGCCAGCAGCCCGGATACCTATACGACCCCGGGACAGGGAGACTACGAGCAGTACTTC CASSPDTYTTPGQGDYEQYF